This TCR beta chain appears in the sequencing data of a study of regulatory T cells in long-lasting Graves disease. This clonotype was detected ten times or more. The CDR3 has 16 amino acids. V was cut by 5 bases and J by 2 bases, with 16 bases left in between. Germline V gene data show CDR1 as GTSNPN and CDR2 as SVGIG (reference sequence). The TCR beta library used iRepertoire HTBI primers with Arm-PCR amplification of CDR3. Original analysis: Identification of gene segments yielded around 63 TRBV and about 14 TRBJ across samples. TCRdb reprocessed the multiplex PCR reads with MiXCR, giving one entry per CDR3 protein. The authors' filters were not applied to this entry. The sample shows 300,000 to 400,000 distinct CDR3 sequences, over 15% of them seen only once. As to time point: newly diagnosed GD, antithyroid drugs for less than 3 months. Isolated PBMC RNA provided the starting material for the TCR library.

These same records also appear under a second study, on T cells in Graves' hyperthyroidism and ophthalmopathy. That work contributes: Diagnosis relied on clinical symptoms, serum thyroxine and TRAb, thyroid ultrasound and orbital computed tomography.

This rearrangement joins TRBV30 to TRBJ2-6; D is uncertain. The material sequenced was peripheral blood mononuclear cells (PBMCs), taken at new diagnosis, from a patient treated with antithyroid drugs. This clonotype originated in a man aged 35-49 years with Graves disease. The CDR3 DNA reads TGTGCCTGGGGAAAGGGAATGAACGCTGGGGCCAACGTCCTGACTTTC. This codes for CAWGKGMNAGANVLTF.